These 9 T cell receptor beta chains came from one sample sequenced in a study of T cells in Graves' hyperthyroidism and ophthalmopathy (dated by TCRdb to between 2017 and 2020). Library preparation used multiplex PCR. Sequenced on an Illumina HiSeq 2000. The TCR beta CDR3 regions were amplified from RNA transcripts. The TCR CDR3 was subjected to a first round of RT-PCR using the HTBI primer set and the Qiagen OneStep RT-PCR kit. In TCRdb, the public reads were trimmed at Q25 with fastp and aligned with MiXCR, with productive beta chains retained. Each CDR3 protein gets just one entry, which takes the most common genes and DNA from the rows behind it. In all, the sample holds approximately 870,000 distinct CDR3 sequences, and about 38% of those were seen once. The top ten constitute 8.9% of the sample. The sequenced sample consisted of blood. The receptors originated from a man between 18 and 29 years old with Graves' hyperthyroidism.

This clonotype was picked up a small number of times. The V gene is TRBV6-5, the J gene TRBJ2-5; D call uncertain. The CDR3 spans 14 residues. The ends were cut back, 5 bases at V and 4 bases at J, with 14 bases in the middle. The V gene's germline CDR1 is MNHEY and CDR2 SVGAGI. DNA of the CDR3: TGTGCCAGCAGTACCCCCGGGTTAACAGAGACCCAGTACTTC. Protein product: CASSTPGLTETQYF.

The J gene is TRBJ2-6, the V gene TRBV15; D gene uncertain. Trimming took off 0 bases at V and 4 bases at J, with 7 bases between the two ends. In germline, CDR1 is LNHNV, CDR2 YYDKDF (reference sequence). The length of the CDR3 is 15 residues. CDR3 region: CATSRDYPGANVLTF. The CDR3 coding sequence is TGTGCCACCAGCAGAGATTACCCCGGGGCCAACGTCCTGACTTTC.

This clonotype was counted ten times or more. V is TRBV7-9 and J is TRBJ1-6, with TRBD1 matching over 7 bases. Losses at the gene ends were 5 bases for V and 6 bases for J; bases not matched to a gene: 4. Per the germline V gene, CDR1 is SEHNR and CDR2 is FQNEAQ (reference sequence). CDR3 length equals 14 residues. The CDR3 protein is CASSPGQANSPLHF. CDR3 DNA: TGTGCCAGCAGCCCAGGACAGGCTAATTCACCCCTCCACTTT.

V usage is TRBV12-3 or TRBV12-4 and J usage is TRBJ2-2; TRBD2 matches at 7 bases. The junction had 9 bases not matched to a gene; V was cut back by 5 bases and J by 6 bases. This CDR3 is built from 15 residues. CDR3 in DNA: TGTGCCAGCAGTGGGACTACTAGGGTGGCCGGGGAGCTGTTTTTT. Translated, it gives CASSGTTRVAGELFF.

V and J are TRBV9 and TRBJ2-5, with 11 bases aligning to TRBD1. The CDR3 extends over 15 amino acids. Germline trimming cut 5 bases from V and 5 bases from J; bases unmatched to any gene: 8. The germline CDR1 and CDR2 sequences are SGDLS and YYNGEE. DNA for the CDR3: TGTGCCAGCAGGTCGGGGACAGGGGGAGGGGAGACCCAGTACTTC. Residues: CASRSGTGGGETQYF.

This sequence joins TRBV7-3 and TRBJ2-7; the match to TRBD2 covers 11 bases. The ends lost 5 bases at V and 2 bases at J; junction bases unmatched: 11. CDR1 is SGHTA, CDR2 FQGTGA, per germline. This CDR3 comprises 17 residues. The CDR3 nucleotides are TGTGCCAGCAGCCCAAACCCCAGACTAGCGGGAACCTACGAGCAGTACTTC. Protein sequence: CASSPNPRLAGTYEQYF.

The table lists this clonotype with many counts. The chain is built from TRBV7-9 and TRBJ1-3; D perhaps matches TRBD1 (6 bases). Germline V gives CDR1 SEHNR, CDR2 FQNEAQ (reference sequence). V was clipped by 4 bases and J by 9 bases, with 13 bases between them. There are 13 residues in the CDR3. CDR3 sequence (DNA): TGTGCCAGCAGCTGGGGGGGCTGGGGCACCATATATTTT. Its translation: CASSWGGWGTIYF.

The chain has TRBV19 and TRBJ2-7, with 10 bases fitting TRBD2. The CDR3 contains 15 residues. Germline V lookup: CDR1 LNHDA, CDR2 SQIVND (reference sequence). The trim removed 0 bases at V and 5 bases at J, leaving 4 bases unmatched. This CDR3 is CASSIDLAGDHEQYF. The CDR3 DNA follows: TGTGCCAGTAGTATAGATCTAGCGGGGGACCACGAGCAGTACTTC.

In its sample, this clonotype was seen many times. V is TRBV29-1 and J is TRBJ2-7, with a possible D match to TRBD2 (6 bases). V was shortened by 3 bases and J by 4 bases, with 13 bases between the two germline ends. Germline CDR1 SQVTM, CDR2 ANQGSEA. The CDR3 spans 13 residues. CDR3 nucleotides: TGCAGCGTTGATGCCGGTCGGGGGTACGAGCAGTACTTC. Its protein is CSVDAGRGYEQYF.